The rows below give T cell receptor beta chains drawn from one sample of a study of cytomegalovirus exposure and HLA in healthy donors. Only in-frame clones appear in the TCRdb table, and some are missing; sequencing was by immunoSEQ multiplex PCR. The profile covers tens of thousands of clones, with approximately 70% appearing a single time and roughly 15% taken by the ten largest. The sequenced sample consisted of PBMCs. The receptors were gathered from a male donor in good health and CMV-seropositive. CDR3s include the opening cysteine and the closing phenylalanine or tryptophan. The D gene is left open where the match is weak. A clone size is listed for some rows: how often the clone was seen (once, few, many), or a class if it is expanded.

TGTGCCAGCTTCAAGAACACTGAAGCTTTCTTT	CASFKNTEAFF	-	-	11	TRBV2	TRBJ1-1
TGTGCCAGCAGCTTTGGCGCGGGAGGTGGGGATGAGCAGTTCTTC	CASSFGAGGGDEQFF	-	TRBD2	15	TRBV7-9	TRBJ2-1
TGTGCCAGCAGCTTATTGGGCCACAATGAGCAGTTCTTC	CASSLLGHNEQFF	-	-	13	TRBV11-2	TRBJ2-1
TGCGCCAGCAGCGTCGGACTAGGCAATGAGCAGTTCTTC	CASSVGLGNEQFF	-	TRBD2	13	TRBV5-1	TRBJ2-1
TGTGCCAGCAGCTCGAGGGGGAAAATGTCCTACGAGCAGTACTTC	CASSSRGKMSYEQYF	once	-	15	TRBV7-9	TRBJ2-7
TGTGCCAGCAGCTCGGGACAGGGGAATTCACCCCTCCACTTT	CASSSGQGNSPLHF	once	TRBD1	14	TRBV5-4	TRBJ1-6
TGTGCCAGCAGAAGGGGACAGGGGGCCTACGAGCAGTACTTC	CASRRGQGAYEQYF	-	TRBD1	14	TRBV6-5	TRBJ2-7
TGTGCCAGCAGTTACCAGGGGGCATACGAGCAGTACTTC	CASSYQGAYEQYF	once	TRBD1	13	TRBV6-5	TRBJ2-7
TGCGCCAGCAGCCAAGGGGCTGCAGGGGCAGGTAATGAGCAGTTCTTC	CASSQGAAGAGNEQFF	-	-	16	TRBV4-3	TRBJ2-1
TGTGCCAGCAGTTGGAGTTGGAGCACTGAAGCTTTCTTT	CASSWSWSTEAFF	-	-	13	TRBV27	TRBJ1-1
TGTGCCAGCAGCTTAGGTTCAGGGGAGGGGTCACCCCTCCACTTT	CASSLGSGEGSPLHF	-	-	15	TRBV7-9	TRBJ1-6
TGTGCCAGCAGTCTTGGGGCCCCTAATGAAAAACTGTTTTTT	CASSLGAPNEKLFF	-	-	14	TRBV7-9	TRBJ1-4
TGCGCCAGCAGCCAAGATCGAGGAGGGTACCGCGGCTACACCTTC	CASSQDRGGYRGYTF	-	-	15	TRBV4-3	TRBJ1-2
TGTGCCAGCAGTGAATACGGTTTGTATAATTCACCCCTCCACTTT	CASSEYGLYNSPLHF	-	-	15	TRBV6-1	TRBJ1-6
TGTGCCAGCAGCTTGTATCCGAGCGGCGGCTCCGCAGGGGCCCAGTACTTC	CASSLYPSGGSAGAQYF	-	-	17	TRBV7-9	TRBJ2-5
TGCGCCAGCAGCCGCCGACTAGCGGGAGGTCCGGATACGCAGTATTTT	CASSRRLAGGPDTQYF	few	TRBD2	16	TRBV4-1	TRBJ2-3
TGCAGCGCGAGCCACTCCTACGAGCAGTACTTC	CSASHSYEQYF	-	-	11	TRBV29-1	TRBJ2-7
TGCGCCAGCAGCCCAGGGACAGGTGGTCGTAGTCAGCCCCAGCATTTT	CASSPGTGGRSQPQHF	-	TRBD1	16	TRBV5-1	TRBJ1-5
TGCAGCGCCGCCCGGGACAGGAGCTACGAGCAGTACTTC	CSAARDRSYEQYF	-	TRBD1	13	TRBV29-1	TRBJ2-7
TGCGCCAGCAGCACCGGACAGGGCGGGTTCGCTTTCTTT	CASSTGQGGFAFF	-	TRBD1	13	TRBV5-1	TRBJ1-1
TGTGCCAGCAGCTCCCTTACAGGGAGGGGGACCCAGTACTTC	CASSSLTGRGTQYF	-	-	14	TRBV6-5	TRBJ2-5
TGTGCCAGCAGACTTCAAGGGGGCTATGGCTACACCTTC	CASRLQGGYGYTF	once	-	13	TRBV6-5	TRBJ1-2
TGTGCCAGCAGTGAAGGGGCCGAAGAGACCCAGTACTTC	CASSEGAEETQYF	few	-	13	TRBV2	TRBJ2-5
TGTGCCAGCTCACCGTCCGCAGGGGGAACTAATGAAAAACTGTTTTTT	CASSPSAGGTNEKLFF	-	TRBD1	16	TRBV18	TRBJ1-4
TGTGCCAGCAGCTTAGTTCAGGTAGCGGCAGCCAACTATAATTCACCCCTCCACTTT	CASSLVQVAAANYNSPLHF	few	-	19	TRBV7-9	TRBJ1-6
TGCGCCAGCGCCCCGGGGGGCGCGAACACCGGGGAGCTGTTTTTT	CASAPGGANTGELFF	-	-	15	TRBV5-1	TRBJ2-2
TGTGCCAGCAGCGTACGGACTTTCCAAGAGACCCAGTACTTC	CASSVRTFQETQYF	-	-	14	TRBV9	TRBJ2-5
TGCGCCAGCAGCCAAGCCACAGGGGGCTGGTATGGCTACACCTTC	CASSQATGGWYGYTF	-	TRBD1	15	TRBV4-1	TRBJ1-2
TGTGCCAGCAGTCCAGGGGGCGACACCTACGAGCAGTACTTC	CASSPGGDTYEQYF	-	TRBD1	14	TRBV6-1	TRBJ2-7
TGTGCTAGTGGTTTGGCCGCCCCGCGGGCTAGCCAAGAGACCCAGTACTTC	CASGLAAPRASQETQYF	-	-	17	TRBV12-5	TRBJ2-5
TGTGCCAGTAGTCCTGTGACACAATCCTACGAGCAGTACTTC	CASSPVTQSYEQYF	-	-	14	TRBV19	TRBJ2-7